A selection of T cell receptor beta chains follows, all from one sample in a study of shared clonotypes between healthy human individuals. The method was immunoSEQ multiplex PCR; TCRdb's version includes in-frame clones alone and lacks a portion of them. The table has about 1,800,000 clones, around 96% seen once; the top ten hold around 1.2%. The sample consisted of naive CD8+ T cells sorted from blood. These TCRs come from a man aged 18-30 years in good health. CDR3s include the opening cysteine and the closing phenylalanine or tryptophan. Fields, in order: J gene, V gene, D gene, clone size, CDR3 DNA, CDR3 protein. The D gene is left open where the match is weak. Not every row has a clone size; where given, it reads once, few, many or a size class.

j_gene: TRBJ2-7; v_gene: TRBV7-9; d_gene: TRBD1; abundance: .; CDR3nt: TGTGCCAGCAGCTTAGAGCCCGGGACAGGGGAATACGAGCAGTACTTC; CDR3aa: CASSLEPGTGEYEQYF
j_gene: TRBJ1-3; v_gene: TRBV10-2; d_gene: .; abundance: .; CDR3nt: TGCGCCAGCAGTGAGGAGCGAACCTCTGGAAACACCATATATTTT; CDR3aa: CASSEERTSGNTIYF
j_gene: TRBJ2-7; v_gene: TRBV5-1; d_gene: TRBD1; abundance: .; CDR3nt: TGCGCCAGCAGCTTGGTGACAGGGAACGACGAGCAGTACTTC; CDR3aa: CASSLVTGNDEQYF
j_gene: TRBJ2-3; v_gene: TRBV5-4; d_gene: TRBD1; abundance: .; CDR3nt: TGTGCCAGCAGTATATATGGGACAGGGGGATTAGATACGCAGTATTTT; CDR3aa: CASSIYGTGGLDTQYF
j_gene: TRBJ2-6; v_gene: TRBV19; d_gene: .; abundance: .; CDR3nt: TGTGCCAGCCACACGGGATTCGCAACCTCTGGGGCCAACGTCCTGACTTTC; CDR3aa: CASHTGFATSGANVLTF
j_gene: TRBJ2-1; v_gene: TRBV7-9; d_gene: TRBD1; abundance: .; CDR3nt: TGTGCCAGCACCAGAAACCAGGGGGAGTTCTACAATGAGCAGTTCTTC; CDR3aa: CASTRNQGEFYNEQFF
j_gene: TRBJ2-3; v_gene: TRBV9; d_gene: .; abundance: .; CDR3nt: TGTGCCAGCAGCGTAATGGGGGCGCCGACGGGCACAGATACGCAGTATTTT; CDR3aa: CASSVMGAPTGTDTQYF
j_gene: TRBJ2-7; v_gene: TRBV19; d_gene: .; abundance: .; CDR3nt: TGTGCCAGTAGTAGAGATACCGGGACGGAAACCTACGAGCAGTACTTC; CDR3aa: CASSRDTGTETYEQYF
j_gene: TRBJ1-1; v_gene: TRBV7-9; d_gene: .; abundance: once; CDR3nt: TGTGCCAGCAGCTGGACCGGTACCGCTGAAGCTTTCTTT; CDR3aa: CASSWTGTAEAFF
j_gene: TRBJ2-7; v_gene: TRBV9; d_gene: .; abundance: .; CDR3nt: TGTGCCAGCAGCTCTTCTTCGTACGAGCAGTACTTC; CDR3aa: CASSSSSYEQYF
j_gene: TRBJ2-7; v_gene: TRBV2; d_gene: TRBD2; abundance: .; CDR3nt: TGTGCCAGCAGGGCTAGCGGGAGGATTGGCGAGCAGTACTTC; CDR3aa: CASRASGRIGEQYF
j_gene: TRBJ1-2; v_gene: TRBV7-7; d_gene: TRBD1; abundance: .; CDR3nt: TGTGCTAGCAGCTTTGGGCCAAAAACTGACAACCGACAGGGCAATGGCTACACCTTC; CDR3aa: CASSFGPKTDNRQGNGYTF
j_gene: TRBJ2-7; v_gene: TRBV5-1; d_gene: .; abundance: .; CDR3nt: TGCGCCAGCAGCCACGCCGGCCTGGACGAGCAGTACTTC; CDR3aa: CASSHAGLDEQYF
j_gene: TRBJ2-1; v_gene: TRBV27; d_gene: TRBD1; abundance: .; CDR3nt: TGTGCCATTGCCCGGGACAGGGCTTACAATGAGCAGTTCTTC; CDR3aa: CAIARDRAYNEQFF
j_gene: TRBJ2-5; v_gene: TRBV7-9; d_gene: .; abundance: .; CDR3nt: TGTGCCAGCAGCCCTATAGGGGCTTCTTTGCAAGAGACCCAGTACTTC; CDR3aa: CASSPIGASLQETQYF
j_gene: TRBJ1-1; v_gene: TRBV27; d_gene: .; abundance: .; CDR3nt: TGTGCCAGCAGTTTCCTTGAGAACACTGAAGCTTTCTTT; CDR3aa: CASSFLENTEAFF
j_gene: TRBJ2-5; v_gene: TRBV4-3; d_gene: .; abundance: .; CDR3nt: TGCGCCAGCAGCCCTTTCGTGGGGGGCCAAGAGACCCAGTACTTC; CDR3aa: CASSPFVGGQETQYF
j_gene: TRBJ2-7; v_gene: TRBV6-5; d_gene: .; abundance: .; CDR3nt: TGTGCCAGCAGTTACTCCGACCCGATGAGAGAGCAGTACTTC; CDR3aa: CASSYSDPMREQYF
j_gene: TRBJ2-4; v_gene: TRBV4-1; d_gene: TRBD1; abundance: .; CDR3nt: TGCGCCAGCAGCCACCCGACAGGGGAGAAAAACATTCAGTACTTC; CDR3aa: CASSHPTGEKNIQYF
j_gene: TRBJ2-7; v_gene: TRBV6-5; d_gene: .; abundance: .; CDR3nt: TGTGCCAGCAGTTATGGGACTGCCCCCTACGAGCAGTACTTC; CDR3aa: CASSYGTAPYEQYF
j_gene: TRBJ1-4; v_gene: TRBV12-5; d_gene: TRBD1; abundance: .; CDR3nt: TGTGCTAGTGGTTTGAGCCCGGGACAGGGGGTGATGGGTGAAAAACTGTTTTTT; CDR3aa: CASGLSPGQGVMGEKLFF
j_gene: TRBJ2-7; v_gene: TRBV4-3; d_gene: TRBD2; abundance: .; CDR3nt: TGCGCCAGCAGCCTTGATGTAGCGGGAGGGAACTACGAGCAGTACTTC; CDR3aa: CASSLDVAGGNYEQYF
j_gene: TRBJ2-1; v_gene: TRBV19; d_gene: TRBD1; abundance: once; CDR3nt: TGTGCCAGTGCCCCAACAGGGGGGTCCTACAATGAGCAGTTCTTC; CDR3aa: CASAPTGGSYNEQFF
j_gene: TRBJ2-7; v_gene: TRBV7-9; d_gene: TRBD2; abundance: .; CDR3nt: TGTGCCAGCAGCCTGGGACTAGCCTACGAGCAGTACTTC; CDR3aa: CASSLGLAYEQYF
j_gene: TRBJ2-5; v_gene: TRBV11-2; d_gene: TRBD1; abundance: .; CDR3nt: TGTGCCAGCAGCCCTTCCCCCGGGACAGGAGAGACCCAGTACTTC; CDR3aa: CASSPSPGTGETQYF
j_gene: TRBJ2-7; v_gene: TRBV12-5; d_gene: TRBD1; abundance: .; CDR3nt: TGTGCTAGTGGTTTCACCGGGACAGGGGATTACGAGCAGTACTTC; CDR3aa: CASGFTGTGDYEQYF
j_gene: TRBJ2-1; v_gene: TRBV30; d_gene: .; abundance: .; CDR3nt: TGTGCCTGGAGTAGTTTCGGGAGCAATGAGCAGTTCTTC; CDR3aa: CAWSSFGSNEQFF
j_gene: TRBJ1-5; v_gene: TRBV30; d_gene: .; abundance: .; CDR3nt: TGTGCCTGGAGTGAGGAGACAGCTAGCAATCAGCCCCAGCATTTT; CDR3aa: CAWSEETASNQPQHF
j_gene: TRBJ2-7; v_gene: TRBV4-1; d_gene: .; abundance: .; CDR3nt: TGCGCCAGCAGCCACTTCCGGGACGGGCCCTACGAGCAGTACTTC; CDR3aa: CASSHFRDGPYEQYF
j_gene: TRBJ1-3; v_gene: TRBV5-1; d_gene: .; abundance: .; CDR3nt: TGCGCCAGCAGCTTGGCCCCGGGTGATGGAAACACCATATATTTT; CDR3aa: CASSLAPGDGNTIYF
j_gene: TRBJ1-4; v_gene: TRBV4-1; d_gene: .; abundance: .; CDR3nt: TGCGCCAGCAGCCAAGTCTTACCGGGGAGGGCGGGAGAAAAACTGTTTTTT; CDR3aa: CASSQVLPGRAGEKLFF
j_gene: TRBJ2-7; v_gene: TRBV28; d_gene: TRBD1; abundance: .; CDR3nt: TGTGCCAGCAGCAGACAGGGGGAAACCTACGAGCAGTACTTC; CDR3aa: CASSRQGETYEQYF
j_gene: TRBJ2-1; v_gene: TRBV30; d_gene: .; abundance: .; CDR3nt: TGTGCCTGGAGTAGTGAGCGGAGCTCCTACAATGAGCAGTTCTTC; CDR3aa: CAWSSERSSYNEQFF
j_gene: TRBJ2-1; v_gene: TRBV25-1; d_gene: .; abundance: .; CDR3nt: TGTGCCAGCACCGAAGGGGGGGGGTACGACAATGAGCAGTTCTTC; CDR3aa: CASTEGGGYDNEQFF
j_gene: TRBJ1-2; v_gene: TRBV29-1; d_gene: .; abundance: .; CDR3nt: TGCAGCGTTGATTGGGGGGGTGGCTACACCTTC; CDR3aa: CSVDWGGGYTF
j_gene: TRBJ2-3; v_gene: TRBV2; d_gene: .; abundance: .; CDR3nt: TGTGCCAGCGGTTTAACCCTTTCTAGCACAGATACGCAGTATTTT; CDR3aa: CASGLTLSSTDTQYF
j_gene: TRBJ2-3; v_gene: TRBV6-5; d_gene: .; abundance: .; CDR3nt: TGTGCCAGCAGTCTGGACGGAGATACGCAGTATTTT; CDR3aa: CASSLDGDTQYF
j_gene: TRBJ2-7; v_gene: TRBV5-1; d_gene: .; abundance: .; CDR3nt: TGCGCCAGCAGCTATTCGGTCCAGGGGGGCGAGCAGTACTTC; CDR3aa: CASSYSVQGGEQYF
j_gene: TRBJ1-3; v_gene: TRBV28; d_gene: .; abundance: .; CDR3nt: TGTGCCAGCAGTTCCGAGCGGGAGATCTCTGGAAACACCATATATTTT; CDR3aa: CASSSEREISGNTIYF
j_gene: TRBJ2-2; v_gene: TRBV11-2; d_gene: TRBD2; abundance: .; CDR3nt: TGTGCCAGCATGCGCGGTCGGGGGGGCGCGGACGGGGAGCTGTTTTTT; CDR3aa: CASMRGRGGADGELFF
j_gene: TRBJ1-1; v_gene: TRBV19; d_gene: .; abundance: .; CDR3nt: TGTGCCAGTAGTCCCCCAGTCGATCACATCATGAACACTGAAGCTTTCTTT; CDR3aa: CASSPPVDHIMNTEAFF
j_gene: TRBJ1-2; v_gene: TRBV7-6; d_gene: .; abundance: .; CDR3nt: TGTGCCAGCAGCTTAGAGGGGGGAGGGATCTATGGCTACACCTTC; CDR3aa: CASSLEGGGIYGYTF
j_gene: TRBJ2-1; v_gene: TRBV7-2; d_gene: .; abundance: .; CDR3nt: TGTGCCAGCAGCCACCTAGGGGGGCCGAGGGTTGAGCAGTTCTTC; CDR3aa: CASSHLGGPRVEQFF
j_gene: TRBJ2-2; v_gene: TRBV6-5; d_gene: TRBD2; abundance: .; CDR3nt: TGTGCCAGCAGTTACGAGGGACTAACTAACACCGGGGAGCTGTTTTTT; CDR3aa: CASSYEGLTNTGELFF
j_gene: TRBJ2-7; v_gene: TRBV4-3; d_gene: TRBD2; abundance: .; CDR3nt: TGCGCCAGCAGCCAAGATATGCTAGCGGGAGGCACAACCTACGAGCAGTACTTC; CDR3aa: CASSQDMLAGGTTYEQYF
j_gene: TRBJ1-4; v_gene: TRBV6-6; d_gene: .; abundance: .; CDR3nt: TGTGCCAGCAGTCCCGGACAGAGCACAACTAATGAAAAACTGTTTTTT; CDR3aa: CASSPGQSTTNEKLFF
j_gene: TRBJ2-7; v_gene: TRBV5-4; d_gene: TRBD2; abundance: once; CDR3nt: TGTGCCAGCAGGACTAGCGGGGGTCCTTACGAGCAGTACTTC; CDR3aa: CASRTSGGPYEQYF
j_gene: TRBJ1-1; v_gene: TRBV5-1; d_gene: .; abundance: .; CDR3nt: TGCGCCAGCAGCTTGGGTCGGGGATTAGGCACTGAAGCTTTCTTT; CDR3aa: CASSLGRGLGTEAFF
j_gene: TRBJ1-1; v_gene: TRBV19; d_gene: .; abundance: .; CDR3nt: TGTGCCAGTAGTACAGGGCAAGAAGCTTTCTTT; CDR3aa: CASSTGQEAFF
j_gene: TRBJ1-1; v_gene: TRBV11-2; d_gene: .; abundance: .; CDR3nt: TGTGCCAGCAGCTTAGAACTGAACACTGAAGCTTTCTTT; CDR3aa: CASSLELNTEAFF
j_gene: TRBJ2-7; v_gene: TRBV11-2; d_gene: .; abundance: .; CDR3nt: TGTGCCAGCAGCCACTCGACCGGGTCCTACGAGCAGTACTTC; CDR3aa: CASSHSTGSYEQYF
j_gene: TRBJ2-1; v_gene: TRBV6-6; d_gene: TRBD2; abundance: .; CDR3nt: TGTGCCAGCAGTTACTCGGGACTAGCGGGAGGTGAGCAGTTCTTC; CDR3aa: CASSYSGLAGGEQFF